The clone carrying this T cell receptor (beta chain) occurred a few times. Extracted RNA was reverse transcribed into cDNA, the sequencing template. Sequencing was performed with immunoSEQ multiplex PCR; in TCRdb, only in-frame clones are kept and a portion is missing. The sample yields 250,000 to 350,000 clones, 60% seen once. Treatment specified: oral pan-JAK inhibitor, 5-10 mg twice daily. This record comes from a study of CD8+ T cells in alopecia areata. The origin of this receptor is a human donor with alopecia areata. The input for sequencing was CD4+ T cells sorted from blood, taken around week 53, from a patient treated with tofacitinib.

The CDR3 region is CASSQALRSYGYTF. The CDR3 DNA reads TGCGCCAGCAGCCAGGCATTACGCAGCTATGGCTACACCTTC. The chain employs TRBV5-1 and TRBJ1-2; no definite D call. Germline loops: CDR1 SGHRS, CDR2 YFSETQ. The CDR3 consists of 14 residues. The V gene lost 4 bases and the J gene lost 4 bases, with 14 bases spanning the gap. Variable domain in full (rest from reference TRBV5-1 and TRBJ1-2): KAGVTQTPRYLIKTRGQQVTLSCSPISGHRSVSWYQQTPGQGLQFLFEYFSETQRNKGNFPGRFSGRQFSNSRSEMNVSTLELGDSALYLCASSQALRSYGYTFGSGTRLTVV.